These 19 T cell receptor beta chains originate from one sample sequenced in a study of shared clonotypes between healthy human individuals. CD45RO-negative, CCR7-positively selected cells formed the naive CD8 fraction, excluding terminally differentiated effector memory CD45RA+ cells. Generated by immunoSEQ multiplex PCR, the TCRdb table keeps only in-frame clones and is missing some. This sample has about 700,000 clones, with around 90% found just once. Sequencing was carried out using naive CD8+ T cells sorted from blood. These receptors were obtained from a man younger than 40 in good health.

The chain links TRBV28 to TRBJ2-7, with D possibly matching TRBD1 (6 bases). CDR3 length: 17 amino acids. V was clipped by 6 bases and J by 2 bases, with 23 bases between them. CDR1 is MDHEN and CDR2 is SYDVKM in the germline V gene. This CDR3 reads CASSYLGAGDDPYEQYF. CDR3 DNA sequence: TGTGCCAGCAGCTACCTTGGGGCAGGGGACGATCCCTACGAGCAGTACTTC.

This clone was seen a single time. V is TRBV5-1 and J is TRBJ2-1; 9 nucleotides align to TRBD2. The CDR3 covers 18 residues. J gave up 2 bases and V 2 bases, and 11 bases lay outside the gene matches. CDR1 is SGHRS and CDR2 is YFSETQ in the germline V gene. CDR3 in DNA: TGCGCCAGCAGCTTAAAATATAGCGGGAGTTACACCTACAATGAGCAGTTCTTC. This encodes CASSLKYSGSYTYNEQFF.

A single count supports this clone. The chain couples TRBV10-3 to TRBJ1-1; D is ambiguous. V lost 0 bases and J lost 8, with 10 bases in between. Germline values: CDR1 ENHRY, CDR2 SYGVKD. The CDR3 contains 13 residues. CDR3 region: CAISESIGAEAFF. CDR3 DNA sequence: TGTGCCATCAGTGAGTCGATAGGCGCCGAAGCTTTCTTT.

The rearrangement joins TRBV7-6 to TRBJ2-1; 8 nucleotides match TRBD2. Trimming cost V 6 bases and J 7 bases; bases outside gene matches: 8. Germline V gene sequence: CDR1 SGHVS, CDR2 FNYEAQ. CDR3 size: 14 residues. CDR3 sequence reads: CASRDGRAGNEQFF. Written as DNA, the CDR3 is TGTGCCAGCAGGGACGGGAGGGCCGGGAATGAGCAGTTCTTC.

The chain carries TRBV25-1 and TRBJ2-1; D unclear. This CDR3 region has 11 residues. Trimming took 7 bases from V and 7 from J, leaving 8 bases between them. Germline CDR1 and CDR2: MGHDK and SYGVNS. The CDR3 loop is CASMTPNEQFF. The CDR3, as DNA: TGTGCCAGCATGACCCCGAATGAGCAGTTCTTC.

The chain couples TRBV4-3 to TRBJ2-1, with TRBD2 as a possible D gene (5 bases). Germline V gene lookup returns CDR1 LGHNA and CDR2 YSLEER. The V gene lost 0 bases and the J gene lost 0 bases, with 12 bases spanning the gap. The CDR3 spans 17 residues. CDR3 sequence reads: CASSQDLVGSSYNEQFF. Written as DNA, the CDR3 is TGCGCCAGCAGCCAAGATCTGGTGGGGAGCTCCTACAATGAGCAGTTCTTC.

J is TRBJ2-5 and V is TRBV5-6; D possibly corresponds to TRBD2 (6 bases). CDR1 SGHDT and CDR2 YYEEEE come from the germline V gene. V was clipped by 0 bases and J by 4 bases, with 10 bases between them. The CDR3 extends over 14 amino acids. CDR3 sequence (DNA): TGTGCCAGCAGCTTGGTGGCGGGGCGAGAGACCCAGTACTTC. It specifies CASSLVAGRETQYF.

The rearrangement joins TRBV27 to TRBJ2-7; weak D call: TRBD2 (6 bases). The ends were cut back, 5 bases at V and 1 base at J, with 18 bases in the middle. CDR3 length equals 16 residues. Per germline, CDR1 MNHEY and CDR2 SMNVEV (reference sequence). The DNA for the CDR3 is TGTGCCAGCAGTCCATCGGTCGGGGGTATATCCTACGAGCAGTACTTC. Translation gives CASSPSVGGISYEQYF.

This clone was seen only a few times. CDR3 sequence reads: CAWSVPGYYEQYF. The CDR3 DNA reads TGTGCCTGGAGTGTACCCGGATATTACGAGCAGTACTTC. The chain has TRBV30 and TRBJ2-7; D remains unclear. Between the trimmed V and J ends, which lost 0 bases and 4 bases, there was a span of 10 bases. Germline-derived CDR1 and CDR2 are GTSNPN and SVGIG (reference sequence). The CDR3 totals 13 residues.

This rearrangement joins TRBV6-6 to TRBJ2-2; TRBD2 matches at 7 bases. CDR1 and CDR2 (germline): MNHNY, SVGAGI (reference sequence). Unmatched junction bases numbered 2, after V lost 0 bases and J lost 4 bases. CDR3 length: 15 amino acids. The CDR3 protein is CASSYSGGGTGELFF. The DNA of the CDR3 is TGTGCCAGCAGTTACTCAGGCGGGGGCACCGGGGAGCTGTTTTTT.

This chain joins TRBV27 and TRBJ2-3; tentatively, D is TRBD2 (5 bases). The germline V and J ends were trimmed by 7 bases and 2 bases, with 16 bases remaining between them. CDR1 and CDR2 (germline): MNHEY, SMNVEV (reference sequence). The CDR3 has 15 residues. CDR3 sequence reads: CASTQRVGDTDTQYF. CDR3 sequence (DNA): TGTGCCAGCACCCAGAGGGTTGGGGACACAGATACGCAGTATTTT.

CDR3 sequence reads: CALEPDRAYEQYF. The DNA for the CDR3 is TGTGCTTTGGAACCCGACAGGGCCTACGAGCAGTACTTC. The chain couples TRBV30 to TRBJ2-7; 7 bases match TRBD1. The CDR3 length is 13 residues. Germline CDR1 is GTSNPN and CDR2 is SVGIG (reference sequence).

The chain employs TRBV10-1 and TRBJ2-1, with TRBD2 matching 7 bases. Losses at the gene ends were 4 bases for V and 6 bases for J; bases not matched to a gene: 3. Germline assignment: CDR1 WNHNN and CDR2 SYGVQD (reference sequence). The CDR3 has 13 residues. The CDR3 bases are TGCGCCAGCAGTGCGTCGGGGGGCAATGAGCAGTTCTTC. Its translation is CASSASGGNEQFF.

This chain uses TRBV7-9 with TRBJ2-3, with a weak D call TRBD1 (6 bases). V lost 4 bases and J lost 2, with 13 bases in between. Germline CDR1 SEHNR, CDR2 FQNEAQ (reference sequence). This CDR3 contains 15 residues. The CDR3 DNA is TGTGCCAGCAGCTCAGGACAGATCTACACAGATACGCAGTATTTT. This translates into CASSSGQIYTDTQYF.

The chain couples TRBV7-9 to TRBJ2-1; D is perhaps TRBD1 (6 bases). V was trimmed by 6 bases and J by 2 bases, leaving 17 bases between them. The CDR3 extends over 16 amino acids. Germline assignment: CDR1 SEHNR and CDR2 FQNEAQ (reference sequence). CDR3 bases: TGTGCCAGCAGTTTAAGAGGGGGAATGACCTACAATGAGCAGTTCTTC. As protein: CASSLRGGMTYNEQFF.

This chain links TRBV6-1 with TRBJ1-5; D unresolved. The CDR3 length is 18 residues. The germline V gene has CDR1 MNHNS and CDR2 SASEGT. Trimming shortened V by 4 bases and J by 7 bases, and 26 bases separated the two germline ends. The CDR3 region has the DNA TGTGCCAGCAGTGGAATGAGGGTCCTCGTCCCAAATGGGCAGCCCCAGCATTTT. This codes for CASSGMRVLVPNGQPQHF.

To note about this clone: Additional DNA sequences in this sample encode the identical CDR3. The J gene is TRBJ2-5, the V gene TRBV5-4; tentatively, D is TRBD1 (6 bases). Germline values: CDR1 SGHNT, CDR2 YYREEE (reference sequence). V was trimmed by 4 bases and J by 2 bases, leaving 9 bases between them. This CDR3 has 13 amino acids. In DNA, the CDR3 is TGTGCCAGCAGCCCGGACAGTCAAGAGACCCAGTACTTC. Its protein is CASSPDSQETQYF.

This chain uses TRBV5-1 with TRBJ2-3, with no clear D. Germline V CDR1 and CDR2: SGHRS, YFSETQ. The CDR3 has 17 amino acids. The V end lost 0 bases, the J end lost 1 base, and 15 bases lay between the germline ends. The CDR3 reads CASSLANGGLGTDTQYF. The CDR3 nucleotides read TGCGCCAGCAGCTTGGCGAACGGCGGATTAGGCACAGATACGCAGTATTTT.

The chain joins TRBV27 to TRBJ1-5, with TRBD1 matching 8 bases. The length of the CDR3 is 14 residues. V lost 5 bases, J lost 7 bases, and 7 bases stayed unmatched. CDR1 is MNHEY, CDR2 SMNVEV, per germline (reference sequence). In DNA, the CDR3 is TGTGCCAGCAGTATAGGACAGGGAGGGCAGCCCCAGCATTTT. Translated: CASSIGQGGQPQHF.